This TCR beta chain was recovered during a study of blood T cell repertoires in COVID-19. Whole-study context: The study drew acute and convalescent COVID-19 samples from the United States, Italy and Spain. The analysed material was cDNA or gDNA that came from T cells, B-cell-depleted T cells, or PBMCs.

As handled by the study authors: Estimated nucleated cell counts came from reference gene primer amplification. Some clones are missing from TCRdb's copy, which holds only in-frame ones; the method was immunoSEQ multiplex PCR. The V and J calls and the clone size are those of that table, but D and trimming were determined from the DNA. The sample includes 120,000 or so clones, 85% to 90% of them seen just once. V lost 4 bases and J lost 2, with 14 bases in between. Germline V lookup: CDR1 GTSNPN, CDR2 SVGIG (reference sequence). This CDR3 is 14 amino acids long. The chain combines TRBV30 with TRBJ2-5; D is perhaps TRBD2 (6 bases). The source of this sequence is a man aged 50 to 59 with acute or convalescent COVID-19. What was sequenced was peripheral blood. This CDR3 is CAWINGSHQETQYF. The CDR3 region has the DNA TGTGCCTGGATTAACGGGAGTCATCAAGAGACCCAGTACTTC. The full variable domain, with the rest looked up from reference TRBV30 and TRBJ2-5, is SQTIHQWPATLVQPVGSPLSLECTVEGTSNPNLYWYRQAAGRGLQLLFYSVGIGQISSEVPQNLSASRPQDRQFILSSKKLLLSDSGFYLCAWINGSHQETQYFGPGTRLLVL.